One T cell receptor (beta chain) is described in this entry. This entry comes from a study of T cells after yellow fever vaccination. Germline lookup yields CDR1 DFQATT and CDR2 SNEGSKA (reference sequence). The CDR3 length is 15 residues. V lost 3 bases to trimming and J lost 5 bases, with 16 bases between them. TCRdb re-called the 5' RACE reads with MiXCR, one entry per CDR3 protein. The sample contains 300,000 or so distinct CDR3 sequences, around 9.3% of which appear only once. The chain uses TRBV20-1 and TRBJ1-4; D is perhaps TRBD1 (6 bases). Sequencing was performed on CD4+ T cells sorted from PBMCs, taken 5 days after the yellow fever booster vaccination. This sequence originates from a man in his late teens or twenties who received the YFV17D yellow fever vaccine. The CDR3 DNA sequence: TGCAGTGCTAGCCGGGTAGAGGGGGAAAATGAAAAACTGTTTTTT. It is translated as CSASRVEGENEKLFF.